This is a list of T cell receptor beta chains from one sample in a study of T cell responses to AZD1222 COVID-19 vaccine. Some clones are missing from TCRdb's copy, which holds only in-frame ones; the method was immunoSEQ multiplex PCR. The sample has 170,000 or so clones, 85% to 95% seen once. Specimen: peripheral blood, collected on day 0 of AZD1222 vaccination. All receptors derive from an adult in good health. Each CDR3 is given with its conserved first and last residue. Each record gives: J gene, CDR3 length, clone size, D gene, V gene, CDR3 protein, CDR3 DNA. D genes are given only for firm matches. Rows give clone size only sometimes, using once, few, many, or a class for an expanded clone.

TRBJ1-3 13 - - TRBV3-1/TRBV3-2 CASSPEVGNTIYF TGTGCCAGCAGCCCCGAGGTGGGAAACACCATATATTTT
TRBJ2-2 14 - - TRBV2 CASSESFGTGELFF TGTGCCAGCAGTGAGTCGTTTGGCACCGGGGAGCTGTTTTTT
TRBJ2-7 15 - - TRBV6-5 CASSYSTGPSYEQYF TGTGCCAGCAGTTACTCAACAGGACCTTCCTACGAGCAGTACTTC
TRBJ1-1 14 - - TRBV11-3 CASSETGQYTEAFF TGTGCCAGCAGCGAAACCGGACAGTACACTGAAGCTTTCTTT
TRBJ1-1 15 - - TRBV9 CASSVVGTLNTEAFF TGTGCCAGCAGCGTCGTTGGCACGCTGAACACTGAAGCTTTCTTT
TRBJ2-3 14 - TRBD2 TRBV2 CATSAGGSTDTQYF TGTGCCACCAGTGCGGGGGGGAGCACAGATACGCAGTATTTT
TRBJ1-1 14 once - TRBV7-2 CASTRDGQNTEAFF TGTGCCAGCACCCGGGACGGCCAGAACACTGAAGCTTTCTTT
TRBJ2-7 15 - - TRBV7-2 CASSPPAGVAYEQYF TGTGCCAGCAGCCCACCCGCAGGGGTCGCCTACGAGCAGTACTTC
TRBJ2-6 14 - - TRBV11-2 CASSLLSGANVLTF TGTGCCAGCAGCCTACTCTCGGGGGCCAACGTCCTGACTTTC
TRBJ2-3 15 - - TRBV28 CASSLPGTGTDTQYF TGTGCCAGCAGTTTACCAGGGACTGGCACAGATACGCAGTATTTT
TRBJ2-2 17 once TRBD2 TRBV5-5 CASSRLAGGPDTGELFF TGTGCCAGCAGCAGACTAGCGGGGGGGCCGGACACCGGGGAGCTGTTTTTT
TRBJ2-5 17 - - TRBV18 CASSPNPGDPRWETQYF TGTGCCAGCTCACCTAATCCGGGGGACCCCCGTTGGGAGACCCAGTACTTC
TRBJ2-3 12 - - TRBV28 CASSLRTDTQYF TGTGCCAGCAGTTTGAGGACAGATACGCAGTATTTT
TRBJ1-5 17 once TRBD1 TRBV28 CASRPQGTAYSNQPQHF TGTGCCAGCAGGCCCCAAGGGACAGCTTATAGCAATCAGCCCCAGCATTTT
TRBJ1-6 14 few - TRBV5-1 CASSPGRDNSPLHF TGCGCCAGCAGCCCCGGACGGGATAATTCACCCCTCCACTTT
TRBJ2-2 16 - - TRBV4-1 CASSQDRARPTGELFF TGCGCCAGCAGCCAAGATAGAGCCAGGCCCACCGGGGAGCTGTTTTTT
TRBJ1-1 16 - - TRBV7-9 CASSYLTSAGNTEAFF TGTGCCAGCAGCTATCTTACATCAGCGGGGAACACTGAAGCTTTCTTT
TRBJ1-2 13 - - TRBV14 CASSRTTNYGYTF TGTGCCAGCAGCCGTACCACTAACTATGGCTACACCTTC
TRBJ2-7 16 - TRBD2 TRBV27 CASGIPSGGGPYEQYF TGTGCCAGCGGTATCCCGAGCGGGGGGGGCCCCTACGAGCAGTACTTC
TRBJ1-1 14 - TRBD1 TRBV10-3 CAIRRTGLGDEAFF TGTGCCATCAGGCGGACAGGGCTGGGGGATGAAGCTTTCTTT
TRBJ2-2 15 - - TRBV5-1 CASSGAGYGTGELFF TGCGCCAGCAGCGGGGCGGGGTACGGGACCGGGGAGCTGTTTTTT
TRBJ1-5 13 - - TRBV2 CASSVFSEQPQHF TGTGCCAGCAGTGTTTTTTCTGAACAGCCCCAGCATTTT
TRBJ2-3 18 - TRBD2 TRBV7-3 CASSLMVGSGGAPDTQYF TGTGCCAGCAGCTTAATGGTTGGTAGCGGGGGAGCCCCCGATACGCAGTATTTT
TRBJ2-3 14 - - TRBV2 CAILDPLYTDTQYF TGTGCCATTCTAGACCCTCTCTACACAGATACGCAGTATTTT
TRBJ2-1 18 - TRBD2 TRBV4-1 CASSHRVSSGGMRDEQFF TGCGCCAGCAGCCACCGAGTTAGTAGCGGGGGAATGAGGGATGAGCAGTTCTTC
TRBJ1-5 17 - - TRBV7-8 CASKQARRFSTNQPQHF TGTGCCAGCAAACAGGCGCGCCGGTTTTCTACCAATCAGCCCCAGCATTTT
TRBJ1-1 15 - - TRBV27 CASSQGLEVHTEAFF TGTGCCAGCAGCCAAGGGTTGGAGGTACATACTGAAGCTTTCTTT
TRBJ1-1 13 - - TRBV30 CAWSPQTNTEAFF TGTGCCTGGAGTCCCCAAACGAACACTGAAGCTTTCTTT
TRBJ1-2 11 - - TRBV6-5 CASRTGTSYCF TGTGCCAGCAGAACCGGGACAAGCTACTGCTTC
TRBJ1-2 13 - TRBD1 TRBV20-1 CSASAGTGDGYTF TGCAGTGCTAGTGCCGGGACAGGGGATGGCTACACCTTC
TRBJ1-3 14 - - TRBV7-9 CASSLGVSGNTIYF TGTGCCAGCAGCTTAGGGGTCTCTGGAAACACCATATATTTT
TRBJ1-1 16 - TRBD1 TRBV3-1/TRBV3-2 CASRQRMTGVGTEAFF TGTGCCAGCAGGCAGAGGATGACAGGGGTAGGGACTGAAGCTTTCTTT
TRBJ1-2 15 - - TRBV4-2 CASSQELAAAGGYTF TGTGCCAGCAGCCAAGAACTGGCGGCAGCGGGGGGCTACACCTTC
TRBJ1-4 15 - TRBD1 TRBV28 CASRETGTENEKLFF TGTGCCAGCAGAGAGACCGGGACAGAGAATGAAAAACTGTTTTTT
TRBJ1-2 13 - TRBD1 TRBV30 CAWSGTGGGGYTF TGTGCCTGGAGTGGGACAGGGGGAGGTGGCTACACCTTC
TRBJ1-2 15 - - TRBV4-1 CASSQDRTGGPGYTF TGCGCCAGCAGCCAAGATCGGACGGGGGGACCTGGCTACACCTTC
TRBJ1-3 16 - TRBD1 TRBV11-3 CASSSRTGDSGNTIYF TGTGCCAGCAGCTCCCGGACAGGGGACTCTGGAAACACCATATATTTT
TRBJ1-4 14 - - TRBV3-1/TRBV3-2 CASSQSGKSEKLFF TGTGCCAGCAGCCAATCTGGAAAATCTGAAAAACTGTTTTTT
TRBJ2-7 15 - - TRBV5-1 CASSFKTGLPYEQYF TGCGCCAGCAGCTTTAAAACGGGACTTCCCTACGAGCAGTACTTC
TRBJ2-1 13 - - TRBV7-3 CASSFFSGNEQFF TGTGCCAGCAGCTTTTTCAGCGGCAATGAGCAGTTCTTC
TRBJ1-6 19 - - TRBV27 CASSPERTEWRSYNSPLHF TGTGCCAGCAGTCCCGAAAGAACGGAGTGGAGGTCCTATAATTCACCCCTCCACTTT
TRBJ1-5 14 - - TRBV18 CASSLGRGNQPQHF TGTGCCAGCTCACTGGGGAGGGGCAATCAGCCCCAGCATTTT
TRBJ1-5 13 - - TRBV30 CAWSVRGDQPQHF TGTGCCTGGAGTGTACGGGGAGATCAGCCCCAGCATTTT
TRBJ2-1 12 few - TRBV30 CAWTGDTNEQFF TGTGCCTGGACGGGGGACACCAATGAGCAGTTCTTC
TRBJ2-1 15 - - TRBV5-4 CASSTSPPGWNEQFF TGTGCCAGCAGCACCTCGCCCCCCGGGTGGAATGAGCAGTTCTTC
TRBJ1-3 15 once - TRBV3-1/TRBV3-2 CASSPRDKTGNTIYF TGTGCCAGCAGCCCCCGGGATAAAACTGGAAACACCATATATTTT
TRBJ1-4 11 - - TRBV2 CASSENEKLFF TGTGCCAGCAGCGAGAATGAAAAACTGTTTTTT
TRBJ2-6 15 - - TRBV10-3 CAISETLSGANVLTF TGTGCCATCAGTGAGACCCTCTCTGGGGCCAACGTCCTGACTTTC
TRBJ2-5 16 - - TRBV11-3 CASSSRDGKSQETQYF TGTGCCAGCAGCTCCCGGGACGGAAAAAGCCAAGAGACCCAGTACTTC
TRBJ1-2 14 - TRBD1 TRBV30 CAWSVRQGAGGYTF TGTGCCTGGAGTGTCCGACAGGGGGCTGGTGGCTACACCTTC
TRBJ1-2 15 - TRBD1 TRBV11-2 CASSITGTGGLSYTF TGTGCCAGCAGCATAACCGGGACAGGGGGCTTGAGCTACACCTTC
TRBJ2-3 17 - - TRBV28 CASSLAWGAHGTDTQYF TGTGCCAGCAGTTTGGCCTGGGGGGCGCATGGCACAGATACGCAGTATTTT
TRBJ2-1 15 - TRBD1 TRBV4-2 CASSLHRDSYNEQFF TGTGCCAGCAGTCTACATCGGGACAGTTACAATGAGCAGTTCTTC
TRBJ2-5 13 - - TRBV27 CASSETVLRTQYF TGTGCCAGCAGTGAAACAGTCCTCAGGACCCAGTACTTC